Detailed here is one T cell receptor (beta chain). The antigen is unknown. This entry is derived from a study of T cell repertoires in aging, cancer and after chemotherapy. General study findings and limits: These repertoire data do not allow conclusions about immunological memory after chemotherapy. Compared with age-matched healthy donors, untreated hematological or solid cancer patients showed higher blood TCR clonality. In cancer patients, declining TCR diversity with age involved lost richness and lost evenness.

Rearranged V-D-J TRB sequences were amplified with a mixed TRB-A/B primer pool. Via MiXCR, TCRdb re-called the multiplex PCR reads, giving one row per CDR3 protein. Among approximately 4,100 distinct CDR3 sequences listed, 25% to 35% were seen once. TCR beta rearrangements were amplified from peripheral blood genomic DNA. Sequenced sample: blood. The clonotype originates from a human donor in good health.

This chain's CDR3 is CASWNREPTEAFF. CDR3 DNA sequence: TGTGCCAGTTGGAACAGGGAACCCACTGAAGCTTTCTTT. The V and J genes are TRBV5-6 and TRBJ1-1, with D perhaps TRBD1 (6 bases). This CDR3 contains 13 residues. Germline V CDR1 and CDR2: SGHDT, YYEEEE. Trimming left V 8 bases short and J 4 bases short, with 15 bases between.